These T cell receptor beta chains were read from a single sample in a study of blood T cell repertoires in COVID-19. The protocol was immunoSEQ multiplex PCR, while the TCRdb copy is restricted to in-frame clones and leaves out a portion. The data hold about 260,000 clones, with 87% observed a single time. The sample was peripheral blood. The source of these receptors is a woman aged 40 to 49 who had recovered from COVID-19. CDR3s include the opening cysteine and the closing phenylalanine or tryptophan. The order of the fields is CDR3 protein, CDR3 DNA, D gene, clone size, V gene, J gene. A D gene is named only where the DNA matches it firmly. Only some rows state a clone size, as once, few, many or a class for expanded clones.

CDR3 protein: CASSPLVAGGYEQYF
CDR3 DNA: TGTGCCAGCAGCCCCCTGGTAGCGGGGGGCTACGAGCAGTACTTC
D gene: TRBD2
clone size: once
V gene: TRBV13
J gene: TRBJ2-7

CDR3 protein: CASRRTEHEQYF
CDR3 DNA: TGTGCCAGCAGAAGGACAGAGCACGAGCAGTACTTC
D gene: .
clone size: .
V gene: TRBV2
J gene: TRBJ2-7

CDR3 protein: CASTPGETQYF
CDR3 DNA: TGTGCCAGCACCCCGGGGGAGACCCAGTACTTC
D gene: .
clone size: .
V gene: TRBV12-3/TRBV12-4
J gene: TRBJ2-5

CDR3 protein: CASSVGPGATGELFF
CDR3 DNA: TGTGCCAGCAGCGTAGGCCCAGGGGCCACCGGGGAGCTGTTTTTT
D gene: .
clone size: once
V gene: TRBV9
J gene: TRBJ2-2

CDR3 protein: CASSLDRNSYGYTF
CDR3 DNA: TGTGCCAGCTCACTGGACAGGAATTCTTATGGCTACACCTTC
D gene: TRBD1
clone size: .
V gene: TRBV18
J gene: TRBJ1-2

CDR3 protein: CASSYSRTPGYEQYF
CDR3 DNA: TGTGCCAGCAGTTACTCGAGGACTCCCGGGTACGAGCAGTACTTC
D gene: .
clone size: .
V gene: TRBV6-5
J gene: TRBJ2-7

CDR3 protein: CASRGGWNSPLHF
CDR3 DNA: TGTGCCAGCAGAGGGGGCTGGAATTCACCCCTCCACTTT
D gene: TRBD1
clone size: .
V gene: TRBV13
J gene: TRBJ1-6

CDR3 protein: CASSLRPTLLAGVPYEQYF
CDR3 DNA: TGCGCCAGCAGCCTCCGGCCCACACTACTAGCGGGGGTTCCCTACGAGCAGTACTTC
D gene: TRBD2
clone size: once
V gene: TRBV4-1
J gene: TRBJ2-7

CDR3 protein: CASSDGAGRDTQYF
CDR3 DNA: TGTGCCAGCAGCGATGGGGCTGGTCGGGATACGCAGTATTTT
D gene: .
clone size: .
V gene: TRBV9
J gene: TRBJ2-3

CDR3 protein: CASSYTTGPEKLFF
CDR3 DNA: TGCGCCAGCAGCTATACGACAGGGCCTGAAAAACTGTTTTTT
D gene: TRBD1
clone size: .
V gene: TRBV5-1
J gene: TRBJ1-4

CDR3 protein: CASNRQGVGGRGKLFF
CDR3 DNA: TGCGCCAGCAACAGACAGGGGGTTGGGGGTCGCGGAAAACTGTTTTTT
D gene: TRBD1
clone size: .
V gene: TRBV10-1
J gene: TRBJ1-4

CDR3 protein: CASSSTGTSNTEAFF
CDR3 DNA: TGCGCCAGCAGCTCGACCGGGACAAGCAACACTGAAGCTTTCTTT
D gene: .
clone size: .
V gene: TRBV5-1
J gene: TRBJ1-1

CDR3 protein: CASSLAGTDTQYF
CDR3 DNA: TGTGCCAGCAGCTTAGCTGGCACAGATACGCAGTATTTT
D gene: .
clone size: once
V gene: TRBV11-2
J gene: TRBJ2-3

CDR3 protein: CASSARTGEKQPQHF
CDR3 DNA: TGTGCCAGCAGCGCCCGGACAGGGGAGAAGCAGCCCCAGCATTTT
D gene: TRBD1
clone size: .
V gene: TRBV6-2/TRBV6-3
J gene: TRBJ1-5

CDR3 protein: CASSLTPLPGKGYTF
CDR3 DNA: TGTGCCAGCAGCTTAACGCCCCTCCCGGGGAAAGGCTACACCTTC
D gene: .
clone size: .
V gene: TRBV11-2
J gene: TRBJ1-2

CDR3 protein: CSVGGSGMNTEAFF
CDR3 DNA: TGCAGCGTTGGTGGGTCAGGGATGAACACTGAAGCTTTCTTT
D gene: .
clone size: .
V gene: TRBV29-1
J gene: TRBJ1-1

CDR3 protein: CASNAARSGYGYTF
CDR3 DNA: TGTGCCAGCAATGCAGCCCGGTCGGGCTATGGCTACACCTTC
D gene: .
clone size: .
V gene: TRBV2
J gene: TRBJ1-2

CDR3 protein: CASSLELAGTVGTDTQYF
CDR3 DNA: TGCGCCAGCAGCTTGGAACTAGCGGGGACGGTCGGGACAGATACGCAGTATTTT
D gene: TRBD2
clone size: .
V gene: TRBV5-1
J gene: TRBJ2-3

CDR3 protein: CASSLAFDEQYF
CDR3 DNA: TGCGCCAGCAGCTTGGCCTTCGACGAGCAGTACTTC
D gene: .
clone size: few
V gene: TRBV5-1
J gene: TRBJ2-7

CDR3 protein: CASSLGGGGRTEAFF
CDR3 DNA: TGTGCCAGCAGCCTCGGGGGAGGGGGAAGGACTGAAGCTTTCTTT
D gene: .
clone size: .
V gene: TRBV5-4
J gene: TRBJ1-1

CDR3 protein: CASSQLTGTGAYNSPLHF
CDR3 DNA: TGCGCCAGCAGCCAGTTAACCGGGACAGGCGCCTATAATTCACCCCTCCACTTT
D gene: TRBD1
clone size: few
V gene: TRBV4-3
J gene: TRBJ1-6

CDR3 protein: CAWARSAVTNYGYTF
CDR3 DNA: TGTGCCTGGGCCCGCTCGGCGGTAACTAACTATGGCTACACCTTC
D gene: .
clone size: once
V gene: TRBV30
J gene: TRBJ1-2

CDR3 protein: CASSAGQVFYGYTF
CDR3 DNA: TGTGCCAGCAGCGCCGGACAGGTCTTCTATGGCTACACCTTC
D gene: TRBD1
clone size: .
V gene: TRBV7-8
J gene: TRBJ1-2

CDR3 protein: CASSLVSSGTDTQYF
CDR3 DNA: TGTGCCAGCAGCTTAGTGAGTTCCGGCACAGATACGCAGTATTTT
D gene: .
clone size: .
V gene: TRBV7-9
J gene: TRBJ2-3